This entry features one T cell receptor (beta chain) sequence. The sample originates from a study of blood T cell repertoires in COVID-19. Assay: immunoSEQ multiplex PCR; the TCRdb copy retains only in-frame clones and omits some. This sample has a few hundred thousand clones; around 90% occur once, and the top ten carry about 3%. The germline gives CDR1 MNHEY, CDR2 SVGEGT. Trimming cost V 6 bases and J 2 bases; bases outside gene matches: 5. The CDR3 is 15 residues long. This receptor was identified in a woman in her twenties or thirties with COVID-19, enrolled during active disease. The V gene is TRBV6-2 or TRBV6-3, the J gene TRBJ2-7, with 12 bases lining up with TRBD1. The sample was peripheral blood. The CDR3 DNA follows: TGTGCCAGCAGCTTGGGACAGGGGGCCACCTACGAGCAGTACTTC. Protein sequence: CASSLGQGATYEQYF.